Below are 14 T cell receptor beta chains sequenced from a single sample in a study of blood T cell repertoires in COVID-19. Libraries were prepared by immunoSEQ multiplex PCR; TCRdb keeps only in-frame clonotypes and omits some of them. The sample gives 350,000 to 500,000 clones, 80% to 90% of which show up once; roughly 0.84% is in the top ten. The sequencing sample was made of peripheral blood. Receptor source: a man younger than 30 with COVID-19, enrolled during active disease.

The chain uses TRBV18 and TRBJ1-5; a possible D gene is TRBD1 (5 bases). Trimming pared 4 bases from V and 4 bases from J, leaving 17 bases between. CDR3 size: 16 residues. The germline gives CDR1 KGHSH, CDR2 LQKENI. In nucleotides, the CDR3 is TGTGCCAGCTCACTAAGAGGGGACGGACTAAATCAGCCCCAGCATTTT. Its protein is CASSLRGDGLNQPQHF.

V gene TRBV2 combines with J gene TRBJ2-5, with D perhaps TRBD1 (6 bases). Trimming cost V 6 bases and J 4 bases, with 12 bases left between them. Looked up from germline, CDR1 is SNHLY and CDR2 is FYNNEI. The CDR3 is 13 residues long. CDR3 DNA: TGTGCCAGCAGCTTAGGGGGAATAGAGACCCAGTACTTC. Encoded protein: CASSLGGIETQYF.

This clone was seen more than once but under ten times. V usage is TRBV24-1 and J usage is TRBJ2-1; maybe TRBD1 (5 bases). The germline CDR1 and CDR2 sequences are KGHDR and SFDVKD. CDR3 size: 16 residues. Deletions cut 4 bases from V and 2 bases from J, with 14 bases between. The CDR3 reads CATSESQGSTYNEQFF. CDR3 nucleotide sequence: TGTGCCACCAGTGAGTCCCAGGGTAGCACCTACAATGAGCAGTTCTTC.

The rearrangement links TRBV4-1 to TRBJ2-7; 7 bases align to TRBD2. With V trimmed by 4 bases and J by 3 bases, 9 bases remained unmatched. Germline V gene sequence: CDR1 MGHRA, CDR2 YSYEKL. The CDR3 runs to 15 residues. CDR3 bases: TGCGCCAGCAGCCCGACTAGCCGAGCAATCTACGAGCAGTACTTC. It codes for CASSPTSRAIYEQYF.

The chain has TRBV11-2 and TRBJ2-7; the D gene is possibly TRBD1 (6 bases). V lost 2 bases and J lost 2, with 13 bases in between. Germline values: CDR1 SGHAT, CDR2 FQNNGV. There are 15 residues in the CDR3. Here the CDR3 reads CASSLITGITYEQYF. DNA for the CDR3: TGTGCCAGCAGCTTAATCACAGGGATTACCTACGAGCAGTACTTC.

The chain employs TRBV7-2 and TRBJ1-6, with D perhaps TRBD1 (5 bases). The germline CDR1 and CDR2 sequences are SGHTA and FQGNSA. The CDR3 totals 15 residues. The V gene lost 2 bases and the J gene lost 9 bases, with 14 bases spanning the gap. The CDR3 loop reads CASSLIVQGSSPLHF. The CDR3 region has the DNA TGTGCCAGCAGCTTAATAGTCCAGGGATCTTCACCCCTCCACTTT.

The rearrangement links TRBV6-1 to TRBJ2-3; the D is unclear. Germline V gene data show CDR1 as MNHNS and CDR2 as SASEGT. The CDR3 consists of 14 residues. V lost 2 bases and J lost 11, with 17 bases in between. The chain's CDR3 is CASSEPHWRSLQYF. The CDR3 DNA sequence: TGTGCCAGCAGTGAACCCCATTGGCGGAGCCTGCAGTATTTT.

V usage is TRBV10-1 and J usage is TRBJ2-4; D remains unclear. Trimming cost V 2 bases and J 8 bases, with 13 bases left between them. Looked up from germline, CDR1 is WNHNN and CDR2 is SYGVQD (reference sequence). The CDR3 covers 14 residues. CDR3: CASSERRSAYIQYF. The CDR3 nucleotides read TGCGCCAGCAGTGAGCGGAGATCGGCGTACATTCAGTACTTC.

The CDR3 sequence: CASSQDSGETYEQYF. CDR3 nucleotides: TGTGCCAGCAGCCAAGATTCGGGGGAGACCTACGAGCAGTACTTC. The gene calls are TRBV4-2 and TRBJ2-7, with D maybe TRBD2 (6 bases). The CDR3 has 15 amino acids. Germline assignment: CDR1 LGHNA and CDR2 YNFKEQ. V was cut by 0 bases and J by 2 bases, with 11 bases left in between.

The CDR3 bases are TGTGCCAGTAGTATAGGGACAGGACCTATGAACACTGAAGCTTTCTTT. This sequence encodes CASSIGTGPMNTEAFF. The chain has TRBV19 and TRBJ1-1, with 7 positions matching TRBD1. The trim removed 1 base at V and 0 bases at J, leaving 5 bases unmatched. The length of the CDR3 is 16 residues. Germline V gene sequence: CDR1 LNHDA, CDR2 SQIVND (reference sequence).

V usage is TRBV29-1 and J usage is TRBJ2-7; 10 bases are shared with TRBD2. V was clipped by 7 bases and J by 5 bases; unmatched bases: 11. The CDR3 extends over 14 amino acids. The V gene's germline CDR1 is SQVTM and CDR2 ANQGSEA. The CDR3 region is CSAKAGGLSNEQYF. The CDR3 nucleotides read TGCAGCGCTAAAGCGGGGGGGCTTTCCAACGAGCAGTACTTC.

The chain joins TRBV10-1 to TRBJ2-2; weak D call: TRBD2 (5 bases). V dropped 6 bases and J dropped 3 bases, with 8 bases sitting between them. This CDR3 region has 13 residues. CDR1 and CDR2 (germline): WNHNN, SYGVQD (reference sequence). The CDR3 sequence: CASSSGYTGELFF. CDR3 nucleotides: TGCGCCAGCAGCTCGGGGTACACCGGGGAGCTGTTTTTT.

This chain uses TRBV15 with TRBJ1-2, with D possibly matching TRBD1 (5 bases). V shed 1 base and J shed 0 bases, with 9 bases lying between them. The CDR3 is made up of 15 amino acids. The germline CDR1 and CDR2 sequences are LNHNV and YYDKDF (reference sequence). CDR3 sequence: CATSRGGSPNYGYTF. Here the CDR3 DNA reads TGTGCCACCAGCAGAGGGGGCAGTCCTAACTATGGCTACACCTTC. Full variable domain (rest looked up from reference TRBV15 and TRBJ1-2): DAMVIQNPRYQVTQFGKPVTLSCSQTLNHNVMYWYQQKSSQAPKLLFHYYDKDFNNEADTPDNFQSRRPNTSFCFLDIRSPGLGDTAMYLCATSRGGSPNYGYTFGSGTRLTVV.

The chain combines TRBV28 with TRBJ2-1; D is perhaps TRBD1 (6 bases). Trimming cost V 0 bases and J 7 bases, with 13 bases left between them. This CDR3 comprises 15 residues. CDR1 and CDR2 from the germline V gene are MDHEN and SYDVKM. This CDR3 reads CASSLWPGQINEQFF. The DNA for the CDR3 is TGTGCCAGCAGTTTATGGCCAGGACAGATTAATGAGCAGTTCTTC. The variable domain in full, completed from reference TRBV28 and TRBJ2-1, reads DVKVTQSSRYLVKRTGEKVFLECVQDMDHENMFWYRQDPGLGLRLIYFSYDVKMKEKGDIPEGYSVSREKKERFSLILESASTNQTSMYLCASSLWPGQINEQFFGPGTRLTVL.